This T cell receptor (beta chain) was identified in a study of cytomegalovirus exposure and HLA in healthy donors. The PCR used 60 Vbeta and 13 Jbeta primers. Repertoires were generated with immunoSEQ multiplex PCR, while TCRdb's copy carries only in-frame clones and drops some. The repertoire consists of about 110,000 clones, with around 81% occurring once and the leading ten covering less than 2.5%. This clone was recorded once. Its antigen is not identified. The study's findings and limits: It was reportedly the case that the classifier diagnosed cytomegalovirus status with high specificity and sensitivity. In a later analysis, specific HLA alleles were associated with about 18,000 TCR beta sequences at a 0.05 false discovery rate. Within the data, a cluster of highly shared sequence variants was likely a sequencing artifact.

V dropped 0 bases and J dropped 0 bases, with 8 bases sitting between them. This CDR3 has 15 residues. Germline V gene sequence: CDR1 SGHRS, CDR2 YFSETQ. The source is a woman aged 25 to 45 in good health and CMV-seronegative. Input material: PBMCs. The rearrangement links TRBV5-1 to TRBJ2-3; possible D gene TRBD2, 5 bases. The CDR3 DNA follows: TGCGCCAGCAGCTTGGGCGGACTGAGCACAGATACGCAGTATTTT. As protein: CASSLGGLSTDTQYF.